This T cell receptor (beta chain) was identified during a study of identifying expanded T cells in peripheral blood. Worth noting for this clone: Antigen specificity is unknown.

The method was immunoSEQ multiplex PCR; TCRdb's version includes in-frame clones alone and lacks a portion of them. The table lists some 95,000 clones, about 90% of them singletons. General study results and limits: Two-week clone count variance significantly increased as total template count grew. Around 1.2 clones differed between technical replicates, versus around 15 and 19 over time.

The CDR3 spans 13 residues. Germline assignment: CDR1 MNHNS and CDR2 SASEGT. V trimming: 7 bases; J trimming: 6 bases; junction bases outside the gene matches: 6. This clonotype was sampled from a person aged 18 to 70 in good health. V is TRBV6-1 and J is TRBJ1-1; TRBD1 matches 9 bases. The sample comprised blood. Here the CDR3 DNA reads TGTGCCAGCAAACGGGACAGGGACTCTGAAGCTTTCTTT. Its protein is CASKRDRDSEAFF.